The 21 T cell receptor beta chains below were found in one sample sequenced in a study of PD-L1 blockade in urothelial cancer. The table came from immunoSEQ multiplex PCR; TCRdb's copy has only in-frame clones and leaves some out. The table records around 110,000 clones, more than 85% of them present only once. The time point here: peripheral blood 6 weeks after treatment start. The input for sequencing was PBMCs, taken around atezolizumab (anti-PD-L1) treatment. The receptors come from a man in his sixties with urothelial cancer.

The rearrangement links TRBV9 to TRBJ2-2; 7 bases line up with TRBD1. With 0 bases clipped from V and 0 bases from J, the junction kept 14 bases outside the gene matches. The germline V gene has CDR1 SGDLS and CDR2 YYNGEE. The CDR3 has 20 residues. Here the CDR3 reads CASSVAIVGTVDSNTGELFF. DNA of the CDR3: TGTGCCAGCAGCGTAGCTATAGTTGGGACAGTCGATTCGAACACCGGGGAGCTGTTTTTT.

The rearrangement joins TRBV7-2 to TRBJ2-5; 12 nucleotides line up with TRBD2. J lost 7 bases, V lost 0 bases, and 9 bases had no gene match. This CDR3 comprises 17 residues. The germline V gene encodes CDR1 SGHTA and CDR2 FQGNSA. The CDR3 here is CASSLARTSGTYGTQYF. In DNA, the CDR3 is TGTGCCAGCAGCTTAGCGCGGACTAGCGGGACCTATGGGACCCAGTACTTC.

The genes are TRBV5-1 and TRBJ2-3; unclear D gene. The CDR3 totals 13 residues. The germline V gene has CDR1 SGHRS and CDR2 YFSETQ. The V end lost 2 bases, the J end lost 0 bases, and 4 bases lay between the germline ends. The CDR3 bases are TGCGCCAGCAGCTTCCTTAGCACAGATACGCAGTATTTT. It codes for CASSFLSTDTQYF.

The chain is built from TRBV5-6 and TRBJ2-3; a possible D gene is TRBD1 (5 bases). V was pared by 0 bases and J by 6 bases, with 14 bases between. The CDR3 spans 15 residues. Germline loops: CDR1 SGHDT, CDR2 YYEEEE. The CDR3: CASSLEGPGGDTQYF. In DNA, the CDR3 is TGTGCCAGCAGCTTGGAGGGGCCGGGTGGGGATACGCAGTATTTT.

The rearrangement uses TRBV5-6 and TRBJ1-1; tentative D call: TRBD1 (6 bases). V lost 2 bases and J 1 base, leaving 9 bases between the germline ends. This CDR3 contains 14 residues. Germline-derived CDR1 and CDR2 are SGHDT and YYEEEE. CDR3 coding DNA: TGTGCCAGCAGCTTCCAGGGGTCGAACACTGAAGCTTTCTTT. This translates into CASSFQGSNTEAFF.

This sequence joins TRBV5-1 and TRBJ2-5; perhaps TRBD1 as D (5 bases). The germline gives CDR1 SGHRS, CDR2 YFSETQ. The germline V and J ends were trimmed by 3 bases and 5 bases, with 14 bases remaining between them. The CDR3 is made up of 14 amino acids. CDR3 loop: CASSWGRGLETQYF. DNA of the CDR3: TGCGCCAGCAGCTGGGGAAGGGGTTTGGAGACCCAGTACTTC.

This clone appeared a single time. The chain links TRBV28 to TRBJ2-5; D is possibly TRBD2 (6 bases). V lost 3 bases to trimming and J lost 5 bases, with 16 bases between them. This CDR3 is built from 15 residues. The germline gives CDR1 MDHEN, CDR2 SYDVKM. The CDR3 nucleotides read TGTGCCAGCAGTTTTCTCCGGAGGGCGGGGGAGACCCAGTACTTC. This codes for CASSFLRRAGETQYF.

The chain couples TRBV7-2 to TRBJ2-7; D is uncertain. V was cut by 2 bases and J by 5 bases, with 7 bases left in between. CDR1 SGHTA and CDR2 FQGNSA come from the germline V gene. The CDR3 consists of 12 residues. CDR3 sequence: CASSLQLHEQYF. The CDR3 coding sequence is TGTGCCAGCAGCTTACAACTCCACGAGCAGTACTTC.

The chain employs TRBV19 and TRBJ2-1; 7 nucleotides align to TRBD2. With V trimmed by 3 bases and J by 13 bases, 9 bases remained unmatched. CDR3 length: 13 residues. In germline, CDR1 is LNHDA, CDR2 SQIVND (reference sequence). The CDR3 DNA reads TGTGCCAGTAGTATCCGGGGGGACGTGGAACAGTTCTTC. Translating gives CASSIRGDVEQFF.

The genes are TRBV9 and TRBJ2-3; D is perhaps TRBD1 (5 bases). CDR1 SGDLS and CDR2 YYNGEE come from the germline V gene. CDR3 length: 15 residues. The V gene lost 0 bases and the J gene lost 2 bases, with 10 bases spanning the gap. CDR3 DNA sequence: TGTGCCAGCAGCGTAGTTGGGGCCTCCACAGATACGCAGTATTTT. This codes for CASSVVGASTDTQYF.

This clone was seen more than once but under ten times. The rearrangement uses TRBV4-1 and TRBJ2-5, with D possibly matching TRBD2 (6 bases). The CDR3 contains 15 residues. Deletions cut 1 base from V and 5 bases from J, with 14 bases between. Germline values: CDR1 MGHRA, CDR2 YSYEKL. For the CDR3, the DNA is TGCGCCAGCAGCCAAGGGGGGGTCGGCGCGGAGACCCAGTACTTC. Translated: CASSQGGVGAETQYF.

This clone was seen only once. The V call is TRBV23-1, the J call TRBJ2-7; D is unresolved. TRBV23-1 is an ORF, with its function uncertain. CDR3 length: 10 amino acids. Trimming left V 5 bases short and J 7 bases short, with 6 bases between. The CDR3 coding sequence is TGCGCCAGCAGTGACTCTGAGCAGTACTTC. This gives the protein CASSDSEQYF.

This clone was found once. This chain links TRBV4-3 with TRBJ2-7, with TRBD2 identical over 11 bases. V dropped 3 bases and J dropped 2; count of bases not matched to a gene: 3. From germline, CDR1 is LGHNA and CDR2 YSLEER. This CDR3 contains 15 residues. The CDR3 sequence: CASSQGTSGAYEQYF. CDR3 nucleotides: TGCGCCAGCAGCCAGGGGACTAGCGGCGCCTACGAGCAGTACTTC.

This chain links TRBV15 with TRBJ1-3, with D possibly matching TRBD1 (5 bases). Germline V gives CDR1 LNHNV, CDR2 YYDKDF (reference sequence). The V and J ends lost 8 bases and 0 bases respectively, with 11 bases between them. CDR3 length: 14 residues. The CDR3 sequence is CATRGSPSGNTIYF. The CDR3 DNA reads as TGTGCCACCCGGGGGTCTCCCTCTGGAAACACCATATATTTT.

This clone has a single count. V usage is TRBV9 and J usage is TRBJ2-4; no clear D. The V gene's germline CDR1 is SGDLS and CDR2 YYNGEE. CDR3 length: 17 residues. V was clipped by 4 bases and J by 0 bases, with 17 bases between them. The CDR3 loop is CASSSLPEPTAKNIQYF. CDR3 bases: TGTGCCAGCAGCTCACTGCCCGAGCCCACAGCCAAAAACATTCAGTACTTC.

The chain joins TRBV27 to TRBJ1-1, with a tentative D call TRBD1 (5 bases). The V gene's germline CDR1 is MNHEY and CDR2 SMNVEV (reference sequence). Trimming left V 0 bases short and J 4 bases short, with 12 bases between. The CDR3 consists of 15 residues. CDR3 sequence reads: CASSLSAGLSTEAFF. Written as DNA, the CDR3 is TGTGCCAGCAGTTTATCGGCGGGGCTGAGCACTGAAGCTTTCTTT.

The chain is built from TRBV11-3 and TRBJ2-3; the match to TRBD2 covers 8 bases. The ends lost 6 bases at V and 4 bases at J; junction bases unmatched: 9. This CDR3 is 15 amino acids long. Germline V lookup: CDR1 SGHNT, CDR2 YENEEA. Here the CDR3 reads CASSPRGGVADTQYF. The CDR3 bases are TGTGCCAGCAGTCCCCGGGGGGGGGTTGCAGATACGCAGTATTTT.

V is TRBV11-2 and J is TRBJ2-5; TRBD2 matches 8 bases. The CDR3 is 13 amino acids. Trimming cost V 5 bases and J 1 base; bases outside gene matches: 0. CDR1 SGHAT and CDR2 FQNNGV come from the germline V gene. CDR3 protein: CASSGTSQETQYF. The CDR3 nucleotides read TGTGCCAGCAGCGGGACTAGCCAAGAGACCCAGTACTTC.

This clone showed up just once. The rearrangement uses TRBV29-1 and TRBJ1-4; possible D gene TRBD1, 5 bases. Trimming took 4 bases from V and 0 from J, leaving 6 bases between them. Germline lookup yields CDR1 SQVTM and CDR2 ANQGSEA. The CDR3 loop spans 13 amino acids. CDR3 loop: CSVAGATNEKLFF. The CDR3 DNA follows: TGCAGCGTTGCGGGGGCAACTAATGAAAAACTGTTTTTT.

The chain uses TRBV5-4 and TRBJ2-5; 15 bases are shared with TRBD2. V was pared by 4 bases and J by 3 bases, with 7 bases of the junction left unmatched. The CDR3 extends over 17 amino acids. The germline CDR1 and CDR2 sequences are SGHNT and YYREEE (reference sequence). The CDR3 nucleotides read TGTGCCAGCAGCCCCGGACTAGCGGGGGGGCCGGAAGAGACCCAGTACTTC. Residues: CASSPGLAGGPEETQYF.

The chain recombines TRBV20-1 with TRBJ2-7; D gene unclear. Trimming removed 4 bases from V and 4 bases from J, with 8 bases in between. Looked up from germline, CDR1 is DFQATT and CDR2 is SNEGSKA (reference sequence). The CDR3 contains 11 residues. CDR3 sequence (DNA): TGCAGTGCTACCGAAACATACGAGCAGTACTTC. This translates into CSATETYEQYF.